The entry below describes one TCR beta chain. Antigen specificity is unknown. A much larger clone is a single base away; this may be a read error. CDR3 length: 15 residues. Germline assignment: CDR1 DFQATT and CDR2 SNEGSKA (reference sequence). The data derive from a study of response to subunit inactivated influenza vaccine. TCRdb reprocessed the RT-PCR reads via MiXCR and lists one record per CDR3 protein. This sample has hundreds of thousands of distinct CDR3 sequences, with 15% to 18% found just once. Findings and limits, study-wide: New T cells are recruited in small numbers by each seasonal influenza vaccination, according to the authors' suggestion.

The TCR originated in a man aged 50 to 59 who received an inactivated influenza vaccine. This chain links TRBV20-1 with TRBJ2-5, with 12 bases identical to TRBD2. This sample comprised PBMCs from blood, obtained less than 13 days after vaccination. The CDR3 loop is CCASPSGGARETQYF. CDR3 DNA: TGCTGTGCTAGTCCTAGCGGGGGGGCACGAGAGACCCAGTACTTC.